Listed below are T cell receptor beta chains from one sample, sequenced in a study of OX40 agonist ivuxolimab in advanced cancers. Profiling relied on immunoSEQ multiplex PCR, and the TCRdb table lists in-frame clones only, not all of them. The sample comprises roughly 80,000 clones, 70% to 90% of which are singletons, and approximately 2% rests with the top ten. The sample in question was CD4+ or CD8+ T cells sorted from blood, obtained in a trial of the OX40 agonist ivuxolimab. The source is an adult with an advanced solid tumor such as melanoma, head and neck, liver or kidney cancer. CDR3s include the opening cysteine and the closing phenylalanine or tryptophan. A D gene is named only where the DNA matches it firmly. Expanded clones get a size class; other rows say once, few or many, or leave the size out.

v_call: TRBV5-1
clone_size: -
j_call: TRBJ1-1
d_call: -
cdr3_nt: TGCGCCAGCAGCTTGGCCCCCCAACGGAACACTGAAGCTTTCTTT
cdr3_aa: CASSLAPQRNTEAFF

v_call: TRBV19
clone_size: once
j_call: TRBJ1-2
d_call: TRBD1
cdr3_nt: TGTGCCAGTAGAGACAGGGCTAACTATGGCTACACCTTC
cdr3_aa: CASRDRANYGYTF

v_call: TRBV19
clone_size: -
j_call: TRBJ2-1
d_call: TRBD2
cdr3_nt: TGTGCCAGTTGCCGGACTAGCGGGCTCGCCTACAATGAGCAGTTCTTC
cdr3_aa: CASCRTSGLAYNEQFF

v_call: TRBV6-4
clone_size: -
j_call: TRBJ1-5
d_call: -
cdr3_nt: TGTGCCCTTGCTCCGGGTGATTGTAGCAATCAGCCCCAGCATTTT
cdr3_aa: CALAPGDCSNQPQHF

v_call: TRBV30
clone_size: -
j_call: TRBJ1-1
d_call: -
cdr3_nt: TGTGCCTGGATGAGGGGAGGCTCGTTGGCTTTCTTT
cdr3_aa: CAWMRGGSLAFF

v_call: TRBV6-6
clone_size: -
j_call: TRBJ1-1
d_call: -
cdr3_nt: TGTGCCAGCAACCGAATCACAGGGAACACTGAAGCTTTCTTT
cdr3_aa: CASNRITGNTEAFF

v_call: TRBV19
clone_size: -
j_call: TRBJ2-2
d_call: -
cdr3_nt: TGTGCCAGTAGTACCCTCGGGGGCACCGGGGAGCTGTTTTTT
cdr3_aa: CASSTLGGTGELFF

v_call: TRBV6-6
clone_size: -
j_call: TRBJ2-5
d_call: -
cdr3_nt: TGTGCCAGCAGTACAGGGACGGCCCAGTACTTC
cdr3_aa: CASSTGTAQYF

v_call: TRBV11-3
clone_size: -
j_call: TRBJ2-1
d_call: TRBD1
cdr3_nt: TGTGCCAGCAGCCCGGGACAGCCTGCGGATGAGCAGTTCTTC
cdr3_aa: CASSPGQPADEQFF

v_call: TRBV7-2
clone_size: -
j_call: TRBJ2-1
d_call: TRBD2
cdr3_nt: TGTGCCAGCAGCCGACTAGCGGGAGGACTCAATCACGGGCAGTTCTTC
cdr3_aa: CASSRLAGGLNHGQFF

v_call: TRBV5-1
clone_size: few
j_call: TRBJ1-2
d_call: -
cdr3_nt: TGCGCCGGTTTACCTCACTATGGCTACACCTTC
cdr3_aa: CAGLPHYGYTF

v_call: TRBV5-6
clone_size: -
j_call: TRBJ1-5
d_call: -
cdr3_nt: TGTGCCAGCAGCTTGGGTTCTCAACGCGATCAGCCCCAGCATTTT
cdr3_aa: CASSLGSQRDQPQHF

v_call: TRBV6-5
clone_size: -
j_call: TRBJ2-2
d_call: TRBD2
cdr3_nt: TGTGCCAGCAGTTACTCGCGGGGGTTAGGCGTCGGGGAGCTGTTTTTT
cdr3_aa: CASSYSRGLGVGELFF

v_call: TRBV7-2
clone_size: -
j_call: TRBJ2-1
d_call: TRBD2
cdr3_nt: TGTGCCAGCAGCTTAGTGACTAGCGGGGGACGGAATGAGCAGTTCTTC
cdr3_aa: CASSLVTSGGRNEQFF

v_call: TRBV2
clone_size: -
j_call: TRBJ1-2
d_call: -
cdr3_nt: TGTGCCAGCAGTGTAGAAAGGACGCAGGGTTCGGGCTACACCTTC
cdr3_aa: CASSVERTQGSGYTF

v_call: TRBV15
clone_size: few
j_call: TRBJ1-3
d_call: TRBD1
cdr3_nt: TGTGCCACCAGCAGAGATAACAGGGGGACTGGAAACACCATATATTTT
cdr3_aa: CATSRDNRGTGNTIYF

v_call: TRBV5-4
clone_size: -
j_call: TRBJ2-2
d_call: -
cdr3_nt: TGTGCCAGCAGCTTGGCAGGTACCGGGGAGCTGTTTTTT
cdr3_aa: CASSLAGTGELFF

v_call: TRBV9
clone_size: -
j_call: TRBJ1-2
d_call: -
cdr3_nt: TGTGCCAGCAGTGAAACCATTGGGGAGGGGAAAAGTCGCTACACCTTC
cdr3_aa: CASSETIGEGKSRYTF

v_call: TRBV4-3
clone_size: -
j_call: TRBJ2-5
d_call: -
cdr3_nt: TGCGCCAGCAGCCAAGATCCTGCGGGACTGGAGACCCAGTACTTC
cdr3_aa: CASSQDPAGLETQYF

v_call: TRBV7-3
clone_size: -
j_call: TRBJ2-7
d_call: -
cdr3_nt: TGTGCCAGCAGCCCCGATCCCGCCTCGGCGGGTTACGAGCAGTACTTC
cdr3_aa: CASSPDPASAGYEQYF

v_call: TRBV6-5
clone_size: -
j_call: TRBJ1-5
d_call: -
cdr3_nt: TGTGCCAGCAGTTCGGACGGAACCCGGCGTGAGCCCCAGCATTTT
cdr3_aa: CASSSDGTRREPQHF

v_call: TRBV28
clone_size: once
j_call: TRBJ2-7
d_call: TRBD1
cdr3_nt: TGTGCCAGCAGTACCAGGACAGGGCCTCCCTACGAGCAGTACTTC
cdr3_aa: CASSTRTGPPYEQYF

v_call: TRBV11-3
clone_size: -
j_call: TRBJ2-7
d_call: -
cdr3_nt: TGTGCCAGCAGCTTGAAGAGGTTCCAACGTGGCTACGAGCAGTACTTC
cdr3_aa: CASSLKRFQRGYEQYF

v_call: TRBV9
clone_size: -
j_call: TRBJ2-1
d_call: -
cdr3_nt: TGTGCCAGCAGCGTAGATGAGAGCTCCTACAATGAGCAGTTCTTC
cdr3_aa: CASSVDESSYNEQFF

v_call: TRBV5-5
clone_size: few
j_call: TRBJ2-5
d_call: TRBD2
cdr3_nt: TGTGCCAGCAGCTTGGCGGGGGGGGTACAAGAGACCCAGTACTTC
cdr3_aa: CASSLAGGVQETQYF

v_call: TRBV2
clone_size: -
j_call: TRBJ2-7
d_call: TRBD2
cdr3_nt: TGTGCCAGCAGTGAAGGGCTAGCGGGAGCCGAGCAGTACTTC
cdr3_aa: CASSEGLAGAEQYF

v_call: TRBV29-1
clone_size: -
j_call: TRBJ1-2
d_call: TRBD1
cdr3_nt: TGCAGCGCAACAGGGGACTACACCTTC
cdr3_aa: CSATGDYTF

v_call: TRBV19
clone_size: -
j_call: TRBJ1-1
d_call: TRBD1
cdr3_nt: TGTGCCACCAACTTTCCGGGACAGGGTAATACTGAAGCTTTCTTT
cdr3_aa: CATNFPGQGNTEAFF

v_call: TRBV28
clone_size: once
j_call: TRBJ1-5
d_call: TRBD1
cdr3_nt: TGTGCCAGCAGAACAGGGGTGAGCAATCAGCCCCAGCATTTT
cdr3_aa: CASRTGVSNQPQHF

v_call: TRBV21-1
clone_size: -
j_call: TRBJ2-7
d_call: -
cdr3_nt: TGTGCCAGCAGCAAGGGAGGGGTCGGGGATAGCTCCTACGAGCAGTACTTC
cdr3_aa: CASSKGGVGDSSYEQYF

v_call: TRBV19
clone_size: -
j_call: TRBJ2-7
d_call: TRBD1
cdr3_nt: TGTGCCAGTAGCCCCGGGACAGGGAGCTCCTACGAGCAGTACTTC
cdr3_aa: CASSPGTGSSYEQYF

v_call: TRBV6-4
clone_size: -
j_call: TRBJ2-7
d_call: TRBD2
cdr3_nt: TGTGCCAGCAGTAGGATAGCGGGAGTCGAGCAGTACTTC
cdr3_aa: CASSRIAGVEQYF

v_call: TRBV29-1
clone_size: -
j_call: TRBJ2-3
d_call: -
cdr3_nt: TGCGCTACAGATACGCAGTATTTT
cdr3_aa: CATDTQYF

v_call: TRBV6-1
clone_size: -
j_call: TRBJ1-6
d_call: -
cdr3_nt: TGTGCCAGCAGTGAAGCGTATTTTTTACCCCTCCACTTT
cdr3_aa: CASSEAYFLPLHF

v_call: TRBV9
clone_size: -
j_call: TRBJ2-2
d_call: -
cdr3_nt: TGTGCCAGCAGCGGGGGACCGTCGAACACCGGGGAGCTGTTTTTT
cdr3_aa: CASSGGPSNTGELFF

v_call: TRBV4-1
clone_size: few
j_call: TRBJ1-5
d_call: TRBD1
cdr3_nt: TGCGCCAGCAGCCTTGGGCCGACAGGGAGGGAGCCCCAGCATTTT
cdr3_aa: CASSLGPTGREPQHF

v_call: TRBV18
clone_size: -
j_call: TRBJ2-1
d_call: -
cdr3_nt: TGTGCCAGCTCACCATTAGCGAGCGGACGGGGCTCCTACAATGAGCAGTTCTTC
cdr3_aa: CASSPLASGRGSYNEQFF

v_call: TRBV7-9
clone_size: once
j_call: TRBJ2-4
d_call: TRBD1
cdr3_nt: TGTGCCAGCAGCTTAGCGGGGACAGGGGATCAAAACATTCAGTACTTC
cdr3_aa: CASSLAGTGDQNIQYF

v_call: TRBV7-2
clone_size: -
j_call: TRBJ1-6
d_call: -
cdr3_nt: TGTGCCAGCAGCTCGGCAGGGCCCAATTCACCCCTCCACTTT
cdr3_aa: CASSSAGPNSPLHF

v_call: TRBV6-5
clone_size: -
j_call: TRBJ1-5
d_call: -
cdr3_nt: TGTGCCAGCAGTGAAGGCAGACATCAGCCCCAGCATTTT
cdr3_aa: CASSEGRHQPQHF

v_call: TRBV29-1
clone_size: -
j_call: TRBJ2-7
d_call: TRBD1
cdr3_nt: TGCAGCGTGGGACAGAGATACGAGCAGTACTTC
cdr3_aa: CSVGQRYEQYF

v_call: TRBV14
clone_size: -
j_call: TRBJ2-5
d_call: -
cdr3_nt: TGTGCCAGCAGCCAAGATTCCAGGGGAGAGACCCAGTACTTC
cdr3_aa: CASSQDSRGETQYF

v_call: TRBV7-2
clone_size: -
j_call: TRBJ2-1
d_call: TRBD1
cdr3_nt: TGTGCCAGCAGCTTAGGGGACAGGGTCCATGAGCAGTTCTTC
cdr3_aa: CASSLGDRVHEQFF

v_call: TRBV28
clone_size: once
j_call: TRBJ1-1
d_call: TRBD1
cdr3_nt: TGTGCCAGCATCTACAGGGGGTCAGGGAACACTGAAGCTTTCTTT
cdr3_aa: CASIYRGSGNTEAFF

v_call: TRBV28
clone_size: -
j_call: TRBJ2-7
d_call: -
cdr3_nt: TGTGCCAGCAGTAGACCTGGGGCCCACGAGCAGTACTTC
cdr3_aa: CASSRPGAHEQYF

v_call: TRBV6-5
clone_size: -
j_call: TRBJ1-1
d_call: -
cdr3_nt: TGTGCCAGCAGTTACTCGAGCCGGGCTGAAGCTTTCTTT
cdr3_aa: CASSYSSRAEAFF

v_call: TRBV28
clone_size: -
j_call: TRBJ2-7
d_call: -
cdr3_nt: TGTGCCAGCAGTTTACAGGAGTACGAGCAGTACTTC
cdr3_aa: CASSLQEYEQYF

v_call: TRBV5-4
clone_size: -
j_call: TRBJ2-3
d_call: TRBD2
cdr3_nt: TGTGCCAGCAGCTACTGGACTAGCGGGCGCACAGATACGCAGTATTTT
cdr3_aa: CASSYWTSGRTDTQYF

v_call: TRBV6-5
clone_size: -
j_call: TRBJ1-4
d_call: -
cdr3_nt: TGTGCCAGCAGTTACTCGGGGTCTAATGAAAAACTGTTTTTT
cdr3_aa: CASSYSGSNEKLFF

v_call: TRBV6-1
clone_size: -
j_call: TRBJ2-7
d_call: -
cdr3_nt: TGTGCCAGCAGTCCCGAATCCTACGAGCAGTACTTC
cdr3_aa: CASSPESYEQYF

v_call: TRBV19
clone_size: -
j_call: TRBJ2-4
d_call: TRBD2
cdr3_nt: TGTGCCAGTAGCATACTAGCGGGCGTCGCCAAAAACATTCAGTACTTC
cdr3_aa: CASSILAGVAKNIQYF

v_call: TRBV19
clone_size: -
j_call: TRBJ1-6
d_call: -
cdr3_nt: TGTGCCAGTAGTACCGGGACAACCTATAATTCACCCCTCCACTTT
cdr3_aa: CASSTGTTYNSPLHF

v_call: TRBV6-1
clone_size: once
j_call: TRBJ1-6
d_call: -
cdr3_nt: TGTGCCAGCGCTAAAGGGGGGCCGGATTCACCCCTCCACTTT
cdr3_aa: CASAKGGPDSPLHF

v_call: TRBV7-9
clone_size: -
j_call: TRBJ2-1
d_call: -
cdr3_nt: TGTGCCAGCAGCTCCTATAACGGACCGAACAATGAGCAGTTCTTC
cdr3_aa: CASSSYNGPNNEQFF

v_call: TRBV4-3
clone_size: -
j_call: TRBJ2-7
d_call: TRBD2
cdr3_nt: TGCGCCAGCAGCCAGGGAACTAGCGGGGGATCCTACGAGCAGTACTTC
cdr3_aa: CASSQGTSGGSYEQYF

v_call: TRBV7-2
clone_size: -
j_call: TRBJ2-7
d_call: -
cdr3_nt: TGTGCCAGCAGCTTATCGCCCGCCTACGAGCAGTACTTC
cdr3_aa: CASSLSPAYEQYF

v_call: TRBV4-3
clone_size: -
j_call: TRBJ1-3
d_call: -
cdr3_nt: TGCGCCAGCAGCCAACGGGGGGACTCTGGAAACACCATATATTTT
cdr3_aa: CASSQRGDSGNTIYF

v_call: TRBV2
clone_size: -
j_call: TRBJ2-7
d_call: -
cdr3_nt: TGTGCCAGCAGAGCCCTTGGGGGCGTGGACGAGCAGTACTTC
cdr3_aa: CASRALGGVDEQYF

v_call: TRBV28
clone_size: -
j_call: TRBJ1-3
d_call: -
cdr3_nt: TGTGCCAGCAGTTTACAGGCAAGCTCTGGAAACACCATATATTTT
cdr3_aa: CASSLQASSGNTIYF

v_call: TRBV30
clone_size: -
j_call: TRBJ2-1
d_call: -
cdr3_nt: TGTGCCTGGAATATGGGCCTCCAGCAGTTCTTC
cdr3_aa: CAWNMGLQQFF